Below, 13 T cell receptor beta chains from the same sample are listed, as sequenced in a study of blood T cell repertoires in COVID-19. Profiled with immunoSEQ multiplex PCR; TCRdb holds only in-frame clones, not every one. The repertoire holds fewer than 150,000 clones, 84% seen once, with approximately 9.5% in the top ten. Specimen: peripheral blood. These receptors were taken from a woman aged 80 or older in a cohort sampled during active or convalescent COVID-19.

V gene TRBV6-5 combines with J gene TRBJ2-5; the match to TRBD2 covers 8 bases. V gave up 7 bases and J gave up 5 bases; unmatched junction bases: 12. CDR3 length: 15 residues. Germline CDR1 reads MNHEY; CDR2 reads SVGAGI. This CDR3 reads CASTRSGGAWETQYF. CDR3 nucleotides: TGTGCCAGCACCCGAAGCGGGGGAGCGTGGGAGACCCAGTACTTC.

CDR3 nucleotide sequence: TGCGCCAGCAGCTACGGGGACAGGGTTGGCTACACCTTC. Its protein product is CASSYGDRVGYTF. This chain connects TRBV5-1 to TRBJ1-2, with 9 nucleotides matching TRBD1. The CDR3 extends over 13 amino acids. With 3 bases clipped from V and 7 bases from J, the junction kept 4 bases outside the gene matches. Germline V gives CDR1 SGHRS, CDR2 YFSETQ.

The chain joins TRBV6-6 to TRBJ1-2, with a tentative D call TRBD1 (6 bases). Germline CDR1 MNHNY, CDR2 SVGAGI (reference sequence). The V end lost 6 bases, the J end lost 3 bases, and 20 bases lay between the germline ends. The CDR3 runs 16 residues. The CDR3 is CASSRGHGSGYYGYTF. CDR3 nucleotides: TGTGCCAGCAGCCGGGGACACGGTAGCGGGTACTATGGCTACACCTTC.

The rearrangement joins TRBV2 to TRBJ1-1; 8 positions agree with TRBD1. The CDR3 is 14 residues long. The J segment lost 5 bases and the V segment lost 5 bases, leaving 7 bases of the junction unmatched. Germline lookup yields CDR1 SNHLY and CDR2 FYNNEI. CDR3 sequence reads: CASSLQGGKTEAFF. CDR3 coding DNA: TGTGCCAGCAGTCTACAGGGGGGGAAGACTGAAGCTTTCTTT.

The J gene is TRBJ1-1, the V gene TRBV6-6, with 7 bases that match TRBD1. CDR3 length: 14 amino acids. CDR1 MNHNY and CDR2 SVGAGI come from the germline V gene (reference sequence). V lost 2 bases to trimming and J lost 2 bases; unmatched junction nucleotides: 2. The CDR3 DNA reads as TGTGCCAGCAGTTACGCAGGGGGTAACACTGAAGCTTTCTTT. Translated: CASSYAGGNTEAFF.

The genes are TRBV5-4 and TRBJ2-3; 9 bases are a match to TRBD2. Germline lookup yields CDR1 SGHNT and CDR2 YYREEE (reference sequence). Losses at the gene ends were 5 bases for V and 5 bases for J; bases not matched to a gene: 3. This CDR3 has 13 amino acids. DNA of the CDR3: TGTGCCAGCAGGGCGGGGGGGCAAGATACGCAGTATTTT. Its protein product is CASRAGGQDTQYF.

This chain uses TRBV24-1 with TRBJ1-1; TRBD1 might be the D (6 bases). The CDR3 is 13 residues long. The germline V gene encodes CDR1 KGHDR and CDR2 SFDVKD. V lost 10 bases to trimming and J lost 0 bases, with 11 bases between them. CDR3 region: CATQDSMNTEAFF. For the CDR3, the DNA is TGTGCCACTCAGGACAGCATGAACACTGAAGCTTTCTTT.

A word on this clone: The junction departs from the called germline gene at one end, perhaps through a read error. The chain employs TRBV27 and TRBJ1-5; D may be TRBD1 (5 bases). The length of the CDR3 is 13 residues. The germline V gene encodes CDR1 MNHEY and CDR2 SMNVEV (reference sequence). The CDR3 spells CARGRGPNQLQHF. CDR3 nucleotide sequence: TGTGCCAGGGGGAGGGGCCCCAATCAGCTCCAGCATTTT.

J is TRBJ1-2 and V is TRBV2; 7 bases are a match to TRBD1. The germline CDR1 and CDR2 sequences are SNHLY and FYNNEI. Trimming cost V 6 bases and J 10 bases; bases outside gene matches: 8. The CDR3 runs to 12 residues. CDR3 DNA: TGTGCCAGCAGAATAAGGGGGCACCTCTACACCTTC. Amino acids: CASRIRGHLYTF.

CDR3 nucleotides: TGTGCCAGCAGTTACTCGCTCGGACAGGGTATCTTCTACGAGCAGTACTTC. Translation gives CASSYSLGQGIFYEQYF. The chain carries TRBV6-2 or TRBV6-3 and TRBJ2-7; 8 bases are a match to TRBD1. Trimming cost V 0 bases and J 3 bases; bases outside gene matches: 10. The CDR3 runs 17 residues. Germline CDR1 and CDR2: MNHEY and SVGEGT.

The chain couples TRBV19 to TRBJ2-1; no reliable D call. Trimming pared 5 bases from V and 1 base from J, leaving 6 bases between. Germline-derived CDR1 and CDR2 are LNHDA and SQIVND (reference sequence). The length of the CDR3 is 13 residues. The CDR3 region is CASSVASYNEQFF. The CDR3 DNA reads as TGTGCCAGTAGTGTGGCATCCTACAATGAGCAGTTCTTC.

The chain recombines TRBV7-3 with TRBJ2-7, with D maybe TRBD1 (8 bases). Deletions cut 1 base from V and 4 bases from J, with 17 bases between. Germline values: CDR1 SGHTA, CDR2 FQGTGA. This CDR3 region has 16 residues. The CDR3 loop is CASSLIITGGGYEQYF. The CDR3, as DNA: TGTGCCAGCAGCTTAATAATTACAGGGGGAGGGTACGAGCAGTACTTC.

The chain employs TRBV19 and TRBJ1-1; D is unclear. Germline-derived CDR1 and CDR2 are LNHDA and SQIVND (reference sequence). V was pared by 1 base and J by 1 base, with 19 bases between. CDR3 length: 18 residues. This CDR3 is CASSIGSSGRTPNTEAFF. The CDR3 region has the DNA TGTGCCAGTAGTATAGGTTCTAGCGGCAGAACCCCGAACACTGAAGCTTTCTTT.